This T cell receptor beta chain was recorded in a study of identical twins. Study-level results: Monozygotic twin pairs showed more out-of-frame TCR alpha sharing than models estimated. Interpretation of the results relied on cross-sectional statistical analysis and not on following the same donors.

On this clonotype itself: What it binds is unknown.

V lost 7 bases, J lost 9 bases, and 16 bases lay in between. Germline lookup yields CDR1 MNHNS and CDR2 SASEGT. This CDR3 spans 13 amino acids. A universal primer site was created by template switching, with the cDNA bearing unique molecular identifiers. TCRdb independently ran MiXCR on the 5' RACE reads; one entry per CDR3 protein. The repertoire holds about 900,000 distinct CDR3 sequences, with more than 9% as singletons. This sample was shared with a second study, whose subject was yellow fever vaccine responses in identical twins.

This chain joins TRBV6-1 and TRBJ2-1; D is tentatively TRBD1 or TRBD2 (6 bases each). This receptor was identified in a woman in her late teens or twenties in good health. The specimen sequenced was PBMCs. Written as DNA, the CDR3 is TGTGCCAGCAAAGAATGGAGGGGGAGTGAGCAGTTCTTC. It is translated as CASKEWRGSEQFF.